This TCR beta chain was obtained from a study of beta chain features in type 1 diabetes listed by TCRdb under 2018. Study-level background: Patients and healthy donors did not differ in mean age, gender distribution, total cell number or subset yield. A total of over 90,000,000 sorted cells were examined across all samples, and a strong correlation was observed between cell number per subset and RNA yield. The study compared the TCRB repertoires of sorted circulating CD4+ T cell subsets in recently diagnosed type 1 diabetes patients with those in matched healthy donors. Regulatory and stem cell-like memory subsets were obtained from only 8 patients and roughly 8 healthy donors, while naive and central memory subsets were obtained from all 30 or so donors.

A single peripheral blood draw of around 120 mL on average was collected from each donor into heparinised tubes. A BD FACSAria II was used to sort naive, central memory, regulatory and stem cell-like memory CD4+ T cells with a panel that included CD45RO, CCR7, CD25, CD127, CD95 and CD27. Purity was above 95% for every sorted population. PBMCs were separated immediately by Lymphoprep density gradient centrifugation and were stained directly, without being cultured. So that batch effects would be minimized, each experiment stained and sorted samples in pairs, pairing one healthy donor with one patient. A word on this clone: Its recognized antigen is unknown. The input lacks base qualities; no much larger clone sits a single base away.

The paper as a whole reports these results and caveats: Only small numbers of individuals were included in the HLA sub-analyses, which left unresolved whether HLA type had any influence on TCRB rearrangement. Shorter templates might be favored by PCR, yet because patient and control samples were amplified and corrected together, any such skew would affect both groups equally. A moderate but significant shortening of TCRB CDR3 length was observed in type 1 diabetes patients in all four CD4+ subsets. At VDJ recombination sites, type 1 diabetes patients had fewer insertions and more deleted nucleotides, which implies abnormalities in thymic rearrangement. Sequencing cDNA rather than genomic DNA could over-represent highly expressing activated cells, although activation and CD3 levels did not differ between groups. Naive, central memory and regulatory TCRB repertoires appeared more similar among patients than among healthy donors.

Looking up the germline V gene yields CDR1 MNHNS and CDR2 SASEGT. The CDR3 starts with the cysteine, ends with the phenylalanine, and has 11 residues. Of all the DNA, just the CDR3 is kept, 33 bases in frame from base 1. V is cut back by 11 bases and J by 5 bases, with 4 bases in the junction unmatched. All of the isolated RNA was reverse transcribed with the High Capacity cDNA Reverse Transcription Kit, so expressed TCRB transcripts were sequenced. Naive, central memory and regulatory T cell samples underwent deep immunoSEQ sequencing, averaging around 4 million total reads per sample. Sorted cells were lysed in RLT buffer and RNA was extracted with DNase-treated RNeasy Micro or Mini kits, depending on cell number. Each cell subset was processed separately to prevent cross-contamination, with patient and healthy donor samples processed together. TCRB sequences were amplified from cDNA with the immunoSEQ multiplex PCR, producing 87-bp fragments spanning the CDR3 region. The amplicons were sequenced using the Illumina HiSeq platform. The study's own analysis went as follows. PCR bias was corrected computationally using synthetic template baselines, and reads within Hamming distance 2 were collapsed, with unmergeable singletons discarded. Reads were aligned to IMGT to assign V, D and J genes, CDR3 length, and insertions or deletions at six rearrangement sites. Within each subset, clonotype counts were normalized to sorted cell number, and only after that were true diversity and Gini coefficients computed with the tcR R package. The overlap coefficient, calculated on TCRB nucleotide sequences, was used to quantify repertoire sharing. Out-of-frame TCRB sequences from naive cells were analyzed to stand in for the pre-selection repertoire. TCRdb holds this immuneACCESS table with in-frame rearrangements only. Some clones are missing; in checked studies, unresolved V genes explain under half, and the rest has no known cause. D and trimming were read from the DNA, whereas the V and J calls and clone size are those reported in that table. Recorded for this sample are about 250,000 clones; 12% to 15% of them occurred a single time. Jointly, the top ten make up roughly 0.028% of the sample.

The receptor was derived from a woman in her thirties or forties in good health. Sequencing was done on a sample of naive CD4+ T cells from blood. Read against the paper, the sample's cell subset or site label means: true naive CD4+ T cells. The sequence joins TRBV6-1 to TRBJ2-5; TRBD1 matches 8 bases in the middle. Read as DNA, the sequence is TGTGCCGCGGACAGGGTTGAGACCCAGTACTTC. The resulting protein is CAADRVETQYF.